These 5 T cell receptor beta chains originate from one sample sequenced in a study of identical twins (dated by TCRdb to about 2016). The library was obtained by 5' RACE. Sequencing took place on an Illumina HiSeq 2000. The public sequencing data were trimmed at Q25 with fastp and processed into clonotypes with MiXCR by TCRdb, which kept only in-frame beta chains. Entries are consolidated by CDR3 protein sequence, retaining the most common genes and DNA. In this sample the table shows roughly 290,000 distinct CDR3 sequences, about 8.9% of which occur a single time. The ten biggest clones cover 2.1% of the sample. These data are also associated with another study on yellow fever vaccine responses in identical twins.

Source material: memory (CD45RO+) T cells sorted from blood. The label giving this sample's cell subset or site can be read as: CD45RO+ enriched T cells. The receptors stem from a woman aged 18-29 years in good health.

This clonotype was counted many times. In nucleotides, the CDR3 is TGCGCCAGCACTGGGGGGAGTAACACTGAAGCTTTCTTT. This gives the protein CASTGGSNTEAFF. The rearrangement joins TRBV5-1 to TRBJ1-1; D perhaps matches TRBD1 (5 bases). V gave up 6 bases and J gave up 2 bases, with 11 bases separating them. The germline gives CDR1 SGHRS, CDR2 YFSETQ. The CDR3 runs 13 residues.

The chain joins TRBV7-8 to TRBJ2-4; unclear D gene. This CDR3 comprises 12 residues. Between the trimmed V and J ends, which lost 2 bases and 8 bases, there was a span of 7 bases. Germline V gene sequence: CDR1 SGHVS, CDR2 FQNEAQ. DNA for the CDR3: TGTGCCAGCAGCTTAAACACGGACATTCAGTACTTC. It yields the protein CASSLNTDIQYF.

The count of this clonotype is one. The chain joins TRBV4-1 to TRBJ2-5; unclear D gene. Per germline, CDR1 MGHRA and CDR2 YSYEKL. CDR3 length: 14 amino acids. V lost 1 base and J lost 4, with 10 bases in between. CDR3 DNA sequence: TGCGCCAGCAGCCAAGTCTGGCTACGAGAGACCCAGTACTTC. Protein product: CASSQVWLRETQYF.

This clonotype was seen many times. V and J are TRBV4-2 and TRBJ2-1, with 9 bases aligning to TRBD2. The germline V gene has CDR1 LGHNA and CDR2 YNFKEQ. Trimming removed 2 bases from V and 4 bases from J; junction bases left unmatched: 9. The CDR3 totals 17 residues. The CDR3 region is CASSQSFGTSRYNEQFF. In DNA, the CDR3 is TGTGCCAGCAGCCAAAGCTTTGGGACTAGCAGATACAATGAGCAGTTCTTC.

In this sample, this clonotype turned up a few times. The V gene is TRBV11-2, the J gene TRBJ2-1, with 9 bases lining up with TRBD2. Trimming removed 0 bases from V and 15 bases from J; junction bases left unmatched: 9. This CDR3 has 14 residues. Germline V gene sequence: CDR1 SGHAT, CDR2 FQNNGV. The CDR3 region has the DNA TGTGCCAGCAGCTTAGAAAGCGGGGGGCCGTTGCCGTTCTTC. Protein product: CASSLESGGPLPFF.